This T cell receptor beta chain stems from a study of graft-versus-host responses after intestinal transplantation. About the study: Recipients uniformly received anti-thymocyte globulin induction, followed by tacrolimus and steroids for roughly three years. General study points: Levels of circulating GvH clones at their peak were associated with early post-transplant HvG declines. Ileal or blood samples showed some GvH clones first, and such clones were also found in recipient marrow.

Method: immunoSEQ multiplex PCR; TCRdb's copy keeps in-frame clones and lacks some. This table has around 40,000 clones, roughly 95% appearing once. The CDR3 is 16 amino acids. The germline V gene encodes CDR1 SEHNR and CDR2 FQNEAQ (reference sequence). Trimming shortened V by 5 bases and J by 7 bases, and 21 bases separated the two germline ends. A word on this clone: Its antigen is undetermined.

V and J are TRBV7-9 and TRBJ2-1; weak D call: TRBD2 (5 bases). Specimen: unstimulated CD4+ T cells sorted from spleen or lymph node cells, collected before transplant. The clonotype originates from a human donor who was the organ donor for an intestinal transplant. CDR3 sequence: CASSHRWGRSGNEQFF. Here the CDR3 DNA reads TGTGCCAGCAGCCACCGGTGGGGAAGAAGCGGAAATGAGCAGTTCTTC. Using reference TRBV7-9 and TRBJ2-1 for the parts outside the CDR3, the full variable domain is DTGVSQNPRHKITKRGQNVTFRCDPISEHNRLYWYRQTLGQGPEFLTYFQNEAQLEKSRLLSDRFSAERPKGSFSTLEIQRTEQGDSAMYLCASSHRWGRSGNEQFFGPGTRLTVL.